The clone carrying this T cell receptor beta chain appeared many times. The data belong to a study of immune characterization of retroperitoneal liposarcoma. TCRdb reanalysed the PCR reads using MiXCR and keeps one entry per CDR3 protein. The top ten clones hold less than 8.5% of a sample with around 20,000 distinct CDR3 sequences, around two fifths of them seen once. Input material: blood. The sequence came from a male donor with retroperitoneal liposarcoma.

The CDR3 loop reads CASSLAGTGIYEQFF. In DNA form, the CDR3 reads TGTGCCAGCAGCTTAGCCGGGACAGGGATTTACGAGCAGTTCTTC. V and J are TRBV7-2 and TRBJ2-1; 9 bases map to TRBD1. The CDR3 has 15 amino acids. With V trimmed by 0 bases and J by 10 bases, 7 bases remained unmatched. CDR1 SGHTA and CDR2 FQGNSA come from the germline V gene.